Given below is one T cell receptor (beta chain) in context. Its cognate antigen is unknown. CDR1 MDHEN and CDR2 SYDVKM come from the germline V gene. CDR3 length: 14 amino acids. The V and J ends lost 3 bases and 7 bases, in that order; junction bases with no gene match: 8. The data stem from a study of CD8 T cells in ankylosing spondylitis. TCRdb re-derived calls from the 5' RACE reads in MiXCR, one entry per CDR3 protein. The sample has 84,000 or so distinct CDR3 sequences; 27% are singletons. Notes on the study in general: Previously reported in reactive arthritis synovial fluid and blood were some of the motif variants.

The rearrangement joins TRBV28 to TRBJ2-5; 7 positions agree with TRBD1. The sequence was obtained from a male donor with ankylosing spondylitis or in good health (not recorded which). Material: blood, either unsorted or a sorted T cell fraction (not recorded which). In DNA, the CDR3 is TGTGCCAGCAGTTTCGACAGGGCCTGGAGGACCCAGTACTTC. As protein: CASSFDRAWRTQYF.